This record concerns one TCR beta chain sequence. The antigen remains undetermined. The PCR contained 60 Vbeta and 13 Jbeta primers. Only in-frame clones appear in the TCRdb table, and some are missing; sequencing was by immunoSEQ multiplex PCR. The table has 60,000 to 70,000 clones, roughly 75% seen once. Per the germline V gene, CDR1 is MNHEY and CDR2 is SVGAGI. Trimming took 6 bases from V and 6 from J; bases not matched to a gene: 14. The CDR3 has 15 residues. The sample belongs to a study of cytomegalovirus exposure and HLA in healthy donors. Study-wide points: An analysis that was carried out later associated 17,000 or so TCR beta sequences with HLA alleles at 0.05 false discovery rate. There were 160 or so TCR beta chains listed as cytomegalovirus-associated. Association of a missense DCLRE1C variant with TCR beta V- and J-gene trimming was reported in a later analysis.

Specimen: PBMCs. This chain connects TRBV6-5 to TRBJ2-7, with 7 bases matching TRBD1. The TCR originated in a man aged 55 to 70 in good health and CMV-seropositive. CDR3 residues: CASRLTGTDIAEQYF. For the CDR3, the DNA is TGTGCCAGCAGACTCACCGGGACAGACATCGCCGAGCAGTACTTC.